This TCR beta chain comes out of a study of blood T cell repertoires in COVID-19. Authors' analysis steps: Amplification from reference gene primers served as the basis for estimated nucleated cell counts. Clones were read by immunoSEQ multiplex PCR, and TCRdb kept only the in-frame ones, dropping some. The V and J calls and clone size were taken over from that table, and D and trimming were inferred from the DNA. The sample holds about 100,000 clones, roughly 90% seen once. CDR3 length: 14 amino acids. V gave up 6 bases and J gave up 6 bases, with 14 bases separating them. The V gene's germline CDR1 is SNHLY and CDR2 FYNNEI. The Seattle patients, enrolled during active infection, were followed longitudinally.

This clonotype was obtained from a human donor with COVID-19, enrolled during active disease. The donor label of this sample is uncertain. The chain carries TRBV2 and TRBJ2-2; D possibly corresponds to TRBD2 (6 bases). The sample was peripheral blood. CDR3 sequence (DNA): TGTGCCAGCAGGAGTGGGGGGACCGCCGGGGAGCTGTTTTTT. Protein sequence: CASRSGGTAGELFF.